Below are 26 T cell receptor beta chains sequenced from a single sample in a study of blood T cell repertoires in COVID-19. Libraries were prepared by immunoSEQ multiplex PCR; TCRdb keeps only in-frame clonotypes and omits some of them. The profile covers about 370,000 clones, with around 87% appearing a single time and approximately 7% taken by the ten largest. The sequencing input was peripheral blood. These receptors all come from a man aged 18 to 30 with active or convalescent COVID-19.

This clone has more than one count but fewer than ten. DNA of the CDR3: TGCAGCGTTGAACCCACAGGGGAGGCCACTGAAGCTTTCTTT. Protein: CSVEPTGEATEAFF. This rearrangement joins TRBV29-1 to TRBJ1-1, with 7 bases identical to TRBD1. CDR3 length equals 14 residues. V lost 2 bases to trimming and J lost 4 bases; unmatched junction nucleotides: 7. Germline CDR1 and CDR2: SQVTM and ANQGSEA.

The CDR3 DNA reads as TGTGCCAGCAGCGTAGGTGATATCAGGGGAAACACTGAAGCTTTCTTT. Protein product: CASSVGDIRGNTEAFF. The chain couples TRBV9 to TRBJ1-1; D perhaps matches TRBD1 (6 bases). CDR1 and CDR2 from the germline V gene are SGDLS and YYNGEE. V was shortened by 0 bases and J by 2 bases, with 14 bases between the two germline ends. CDR3 size: 16 residues. The full variable domain, completed using reference TRBV9 and TRBJ1-1, is DSGVTQTPKHLITATGQRVTLRCSPRSGDLSVYWYQQSLDQGLQFLIQYYNGEERAKGNILERFSAQQFPDLHSELNLSSLELGDSALYFCASSVGDIRGNTEAFFGQGTRLTVV.

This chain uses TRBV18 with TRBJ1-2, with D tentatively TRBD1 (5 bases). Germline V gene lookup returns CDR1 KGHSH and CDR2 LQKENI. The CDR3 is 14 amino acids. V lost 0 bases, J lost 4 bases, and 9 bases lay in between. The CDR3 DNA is TGTGCCAGCTCACCACCGGGGGGTCGCTATGGCTACACCTTC. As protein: CASSPPGGRYGYTF.

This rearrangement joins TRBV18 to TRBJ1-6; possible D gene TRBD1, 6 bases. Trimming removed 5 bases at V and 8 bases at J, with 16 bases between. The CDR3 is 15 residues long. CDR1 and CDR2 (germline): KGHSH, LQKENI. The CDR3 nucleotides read TGTGCCAGCTCAGCGAACCGGGACATTGATTCACCCCTCCACTTT. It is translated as CASSANRDIDSPLHF.

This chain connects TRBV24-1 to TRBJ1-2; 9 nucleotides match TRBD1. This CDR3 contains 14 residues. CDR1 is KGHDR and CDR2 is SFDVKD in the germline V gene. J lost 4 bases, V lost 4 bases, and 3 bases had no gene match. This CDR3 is CATSDTGGVYGYTF. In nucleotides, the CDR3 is TGTGCCACCAGTGACACAGGGGGCGTCTATGGCTACACCTTC.

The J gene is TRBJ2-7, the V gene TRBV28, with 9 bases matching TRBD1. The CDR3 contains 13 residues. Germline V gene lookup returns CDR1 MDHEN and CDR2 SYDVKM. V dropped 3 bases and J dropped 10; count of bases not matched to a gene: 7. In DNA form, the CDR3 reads TGTGCCAGCAGTTTGGGACAGGGTCGATTTCAGTACTTC. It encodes CASSLGQGRFQYF.

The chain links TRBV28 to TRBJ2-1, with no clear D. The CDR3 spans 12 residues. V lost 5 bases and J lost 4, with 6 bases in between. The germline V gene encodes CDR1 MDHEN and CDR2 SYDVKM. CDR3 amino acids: CASSQLYNEQFF. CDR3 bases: TGTGCCAGCAGTCAACTATACAATGAGCAGTTCTTC. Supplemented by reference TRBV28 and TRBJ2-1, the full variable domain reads DVKVTQSSRYLVKRTGEKVFLECVQDMDHENMFWYRQDPGLGLRLIYFSYDVKMKEKGDIPEGYSVSREKKERFSLILESASTNQTSMYLCASSQLYNEQFFGPGTRLTVL.

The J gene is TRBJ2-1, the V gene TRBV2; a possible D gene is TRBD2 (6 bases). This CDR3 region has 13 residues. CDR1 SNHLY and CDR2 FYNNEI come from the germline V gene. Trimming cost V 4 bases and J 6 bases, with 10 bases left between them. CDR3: CASSGLVGNEQFF. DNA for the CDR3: TGTGCCAGCAGTGGACTAGTGGGCAATGAGCAGTTCTTC.

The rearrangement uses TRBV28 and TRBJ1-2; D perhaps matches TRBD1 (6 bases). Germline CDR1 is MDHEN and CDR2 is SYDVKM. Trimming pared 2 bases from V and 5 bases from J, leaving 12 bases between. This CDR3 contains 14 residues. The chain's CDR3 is CASSLLEGDYGYTF. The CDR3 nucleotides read TGTGCCAGCAGTTTACTCGAGGGGGATTATGGCTACACCTTC.

The DNA for the CDR3 is TGTGCCAGTAGTATAGACAGGGGGCGTATCGAGCAGTACTTC. This translates into CASSIDRGRIEQYF. V is TRBV19 and J is TRBJ2-7; TRBD1 agrees at 8 bases. The V gene end was trimmed by 0 bases and the J gene end by 6 bases; junction bases not matched to a gene: 4. Germline-derived CDR1 and CDR2 are LNHDA and SQIVND (reference sequence). The CDR3 is made up of 14 amino acids.

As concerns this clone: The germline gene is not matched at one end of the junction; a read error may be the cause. The chain's CDR3 is CASSGSGRVNF. The CDR3 DNA follows: TGTGCCAGCAGCGGTAGCGGGAGGGTTAATTTT. The rearrangement uses TRBV6-5 and TRBJ2-3; 11 bases match TRBD2. This CDR3 has 11 residues. The germline V gene has CDR1 MNHEY and CDR2 SVGAGI.

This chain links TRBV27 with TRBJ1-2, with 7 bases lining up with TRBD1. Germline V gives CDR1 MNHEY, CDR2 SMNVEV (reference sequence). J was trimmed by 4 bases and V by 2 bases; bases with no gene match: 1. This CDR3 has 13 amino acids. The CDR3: CASSLHRGYGYTF. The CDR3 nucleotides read TGTGCCAGCAGTTTACACAGGGGCTATGGCTACACCTTC.

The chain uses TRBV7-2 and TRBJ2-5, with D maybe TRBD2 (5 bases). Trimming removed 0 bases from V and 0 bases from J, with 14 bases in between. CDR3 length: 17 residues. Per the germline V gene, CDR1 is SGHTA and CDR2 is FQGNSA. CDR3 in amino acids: CASSLAARAPYQETQYF. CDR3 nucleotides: TGTGCCAGCAGCTTAGCGGCGAGGGCCCCGTACCAAGAGACCCAGTACTTC.

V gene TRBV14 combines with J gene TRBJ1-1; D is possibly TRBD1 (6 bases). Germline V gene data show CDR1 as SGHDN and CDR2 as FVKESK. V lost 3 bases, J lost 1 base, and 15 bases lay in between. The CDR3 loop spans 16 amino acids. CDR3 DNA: TGTGCCAGCAGCCAGATGACAGGTTCCGCGAACACTGAAGCTTTCTTT. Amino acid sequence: CASSQMTGSANTEAFF.

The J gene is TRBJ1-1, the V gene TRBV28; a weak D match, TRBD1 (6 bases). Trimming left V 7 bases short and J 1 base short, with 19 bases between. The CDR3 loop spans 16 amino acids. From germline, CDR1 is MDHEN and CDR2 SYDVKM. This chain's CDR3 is CASTVDYRGGNTEAFF. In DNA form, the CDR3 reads TGTGCCAGCACGGTAGACTATAGAGGGGGGAACACTGAAGCTTTCTTT.

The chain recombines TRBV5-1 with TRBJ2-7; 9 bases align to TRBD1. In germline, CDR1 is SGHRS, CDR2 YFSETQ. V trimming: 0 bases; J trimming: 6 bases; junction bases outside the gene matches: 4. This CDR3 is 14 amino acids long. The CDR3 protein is CASSLEGQGGEQYF. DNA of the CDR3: TGCGCCAGCAGCTTGGAGGGACAGGGTGGCGAGCAGTACTTC.

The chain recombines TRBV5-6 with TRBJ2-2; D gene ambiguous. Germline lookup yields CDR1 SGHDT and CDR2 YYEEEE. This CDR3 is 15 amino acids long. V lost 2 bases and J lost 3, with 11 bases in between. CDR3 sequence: CASSLRGSYTGELFF. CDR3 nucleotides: TGTGCCAGCAGCTTAAGAGGCAGTTACACCGGGGAGCTGTTTTTT.

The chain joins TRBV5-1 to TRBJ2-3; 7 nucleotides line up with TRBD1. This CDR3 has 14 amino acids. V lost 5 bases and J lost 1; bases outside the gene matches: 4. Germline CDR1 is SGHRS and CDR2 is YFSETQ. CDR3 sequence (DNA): TGCGCCAGCAGGTATGACAGGGGCACAGATACGCAGTATTTT. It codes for CASRYDRGTDTQYF.

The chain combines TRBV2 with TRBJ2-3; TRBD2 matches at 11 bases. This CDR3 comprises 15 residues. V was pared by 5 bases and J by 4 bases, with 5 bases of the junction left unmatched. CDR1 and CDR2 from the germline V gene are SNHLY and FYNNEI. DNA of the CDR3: TGTGCCAGCAGTCCGACTAGCGGGGCCGCAGATACGCAGTATTTT. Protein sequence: CASSPTSGAADTQYF.

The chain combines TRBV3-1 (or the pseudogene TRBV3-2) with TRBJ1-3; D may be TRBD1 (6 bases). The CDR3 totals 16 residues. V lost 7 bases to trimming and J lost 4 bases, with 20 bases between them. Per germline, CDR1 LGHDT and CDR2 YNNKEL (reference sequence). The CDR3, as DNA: TGTGCCAGCACCAAATCGGACAGCCGCGAGGGAAACACCATATATTTT. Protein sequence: CASTKSDSREGNTIYF.

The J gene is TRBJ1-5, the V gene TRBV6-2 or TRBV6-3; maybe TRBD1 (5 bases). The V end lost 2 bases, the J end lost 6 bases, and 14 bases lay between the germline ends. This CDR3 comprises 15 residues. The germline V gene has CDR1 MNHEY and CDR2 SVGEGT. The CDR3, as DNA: TGTGCCAGCAGTTACCTCGCTGGGGCTGGTCAGCCCCAGCATTTT. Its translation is CASSYLAGAGQPQHF.

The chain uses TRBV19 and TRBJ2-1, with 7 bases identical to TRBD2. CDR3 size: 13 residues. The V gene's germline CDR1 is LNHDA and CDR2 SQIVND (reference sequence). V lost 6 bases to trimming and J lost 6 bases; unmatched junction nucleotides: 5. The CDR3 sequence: CASSGTTLNEQFF. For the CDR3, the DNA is TGTGCCAGTAGCGGGACTACTCTCAATGAGCAGTTCTTC.

DNA for the CDR3: TGCGCCAGCAGCAGAGCGACAGATACGCAGTATTTT. This sequence encodes CASSRATDTQYF. The V gene is TRBV5-1, the J gene TRBJ2-3, with no clear D. Germline lookup yields CDR1 SGHRS and CDR2 YFSETQ. The CDR3 contains 12 residues. Trimming removed 4 bases from V and 3 bases from J, with 6 bases in between.

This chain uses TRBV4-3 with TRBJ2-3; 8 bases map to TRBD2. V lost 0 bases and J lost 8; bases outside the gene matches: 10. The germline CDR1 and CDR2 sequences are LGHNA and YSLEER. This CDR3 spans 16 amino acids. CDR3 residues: CASSQELASGQGTQYF. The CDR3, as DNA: TGCGCCAGCAGCCAAGAACTAGCTAGCGGGCAAGGTACGCAGTATTTT.

The CDR3 spells CASSFIGNEQFF. CDR3 coding DNA: TGTGCCAGCAGTTTTATCGGGAATGAGCAGTTCTTC. V usage is TRBV27 and J usage is TRBJ2-1; no clear D. The V gene's germline CDR1 is MNHEY and CDR2 SMNVEV (reference sequence). The V and J ends lost 3 bases and 7 bases respectively, with 7 bases between them. The CDR3 spans 12 residues.

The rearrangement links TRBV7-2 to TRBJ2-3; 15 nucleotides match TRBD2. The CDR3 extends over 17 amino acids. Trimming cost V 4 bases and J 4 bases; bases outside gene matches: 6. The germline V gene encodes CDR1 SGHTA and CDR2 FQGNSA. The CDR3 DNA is TGTGCCAGCAGCTACCGGACTAGCGGGAGGGCCGCAGATACGCAGTATTTT. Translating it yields CASSYRTSGRAADTQYF.